These 11 T cell receptor beta chains were sequenced from one sample in a study of T cells in women clearing cervical HPV infection. The protocol was immunoSEQ multiplex PCR, while the TCRdb copy is restricted to in-frame clones and leaves out a portion. This sample lists about 19,000 clones; its ten largest clones have approximately 5.2%. Material for sequencing was blood buffy coat. These receptors came from a woman between 18 and 69 years old with a cervical HPV16 infection that either progressed to CIN3+ or cleared (not recorded which).

Turning to this clone: The CDR3 extends 3 residues past the end of the read, so its final part is completed from the germline J gene. The chain links TRBV5-1 to TRBJ2-1; 13 bases align to TRBD2. V dropped 8 bases and J dropped 7; count of bases not matched to a gene: 6. This CDR3 comprises 14 residues. Germline loops: CDR1 SGHRS, CDR2 YFSETQ. The part of the CDR3 DNA that was read is TGCGCCAGTACTAGCGGGGGGGCGACGAATGAG. It encodes CASTSGGATNE. The full CDR3 sequence reads CASTSGGATNEQFF. The whole variable domain, filled in from reference TRBV5-1 and TRBJ2-1, reads KAGVTQTPRYLIKTRGQQVTLSCSPISGHRSVSWYQQTPGQGLQFLFEYFSETQRNKGNFPGRFSGRQFSNSRSEMNVSTLELGDSALYLCASTSGGATNEQFFGPGTRLTVL.

Worth noting for this clone: The read ends 3 residues shy of where the CDR3 ends; the end is completed using the germline J gene. The rearrangement links TRBV2 to TRBJ1-1; D perhaps matches TRBD1 (6 bases). The V gene's germline CDR1 is SNHLY and CDR2 FYNNEI. This CDR3 spans 11 amino acids. CDR3 bases read: TGTGCCAGCAGTGAAAAGGGGGTA. Amino acids: CASSEKGV. The CDR3 reads in full as CASSEKGVAFF.

As regards this clone: The read gets to within 3 residues of the CDR3 end, and the germline J gene fills in the rest. V usage is TRBV5-5 and J usage is TRBJ2-3; D possibly corresponds to TRBD1 (5 bases). The CDR3 runs to 13 residues. The V gene's germline CDR1 is SGHKS and CDR2 YYEKEE (reference sequence). The V end lost 4 bases, the J end lost 7 bases, and 13 bases lay between the germline ends. The part of the CDR3 DNA that was read is TGTGCCAGCAGCGCAAGCAGGGAATATACG. This translates into CASSASREYT. The entire CDR3 is CASSASREYTQYF.

To note about this clone: The CDR3 goes on 3 residues after the read ends, and that part is filled in from the germline J gene. This chain connects TRBV11-2 to TRBJ2-5; 8 nucleotides match TRBD2. Germline values: CDR1 SGHAT, CDR2 FQNNGV. This CDR3 comprises 15 residues. The V gene end was trimmed by 3 bases and the J gene end by 4 bases; junction bases not matched to a gene: 7. CDR3 residues: CASSFGTRGLETQYF. The DNA read from the CDR3 is TGTGCCAGCAGCTTTGGGACTAGGGGTTTAGAGACC.

Note on this clone: The sequence runs out 3 residues before the end of the CDR3; the remainder is reconstructed from the germline J gene. This chain links TRBV19 with TRBJ1-2; 8 nucleotides match TRBD1. Germline CDR1 LNHDA, CDR2 SQIVND (reference sequence). The CDR3 covers 16 residues. Partial CDR3 DNA: TGTGCCAGTAGTACAAACCGGGGGACAGGAAAGTACGAC. Protein product: CASSTNRGTGKYD. The full-length CDR3 reads as CASSTNRGTGKYDYTF.

A remark on this clone: The read stops 3 residues short of the end of the CDR3; the missing end is completed from the germline J gene. The chain joins TRBV15 to TRBJ2-1, with TRBD1 matching 10 bases. V gave up 1 base and J gave up 6 bases; unmatched junction bases: 6. CDR3 length: 16 amino acids. CDR1 is LNHNV, CDR2 YYDKDF, per germline (reference sequence). The covered CDR3 bases are TGTGCCACCAGCAGAGCCGGGACAGGGGCCCGCAATGAG. Translation gives CATSRAGTGARNE. The whole CDR3 is CATSRAGTGARNEQFF.

To note about this clone: Read coverage stops 3 residues before the CDR3 terminus; the germline J gene supplies the remainder. V is TRBV4-2 and J is TRBJ2-3, with 9 positions matching TRBD2. The CDR3 covers 14 residues. Germline assignment: CDR1 LGHNA and CDR2 YNFKEQ. Trimming at V came to 4 bases and at J to 4 bases, leaving 3 bases not matched to a gene. CDR3 in amino acids: CASSPTSGPDTQYF. Incomplete CDR3 DNA: TGTGCCAGCAGCCCGACTAGCGGCCCAGATACG.

Notes on this clone: The sequence runs out 3 residues before the end of the CDR3; the remainder is reconstructed from the germline J gene. The chain joins TRBV18 to TRBJ1-1, with D unclear. With 0 bases removed from V and 5 bases from J, the gap between germline ends came to 10 bases. Germline CDR1 and CDR2: KGHSH and LQKENI. The CDR3 is 14 amino acids. This chain's CDR3 is CASSPPPGRTEAFF. Partial CDR3 DNA: TGTGCCAGCTCACCACCGCCGGGGAGAACTGAA.

Details on this clone: Read sequence stops 3 residues before the CDR3 end, and the germline J gene provides the missing end. This rearrangement joins TRBV10-3 to TRBJ1-2; TRBD1 is a possible D gene (5 bases). There are 14 residues in the CDR3. Germline V gene lookup returns CDR1 ENHRY and CDR2 SYGVKD. The chain's CDR3 is CAISGQGITDTYTF. The CDR3 bases that were read are TGTGCCATCAGTGGGCAGGGTATCACAGATACC.

In regard to this clone: The sequenced fragment ends 3 residues before the CDR3 boundary, so the rest is inferred from the germline J gene. The chain joins TRBV20-1 to TRBJ2-7; TRBD1 matches at 7 bases. J lost 0 bases, V lost 2 bases, and 1 base had no gene match. The CDR3 consists of 13 residues. Germline-derived CDR1 and CDR2 are DFQATT and SNEGSKA (reference sequence). The CDR3: CSARRDSSYEQYF. The sequenced CDR3 bases are TGCAGTGCTAGACGGGACAGCTCCTACGAG.

Note on this clone: The missing CDR3 end, 3 residues past where the read stops, is filled in from the germline J gene. The chain is built from TRBV29-1 and TRBJ1-5; a weak D match, TRBD1 (6 bases). Per the germline V gene, CDR1 is SQVTM and CDR2 is ANQGSEA. Trimming took 4 bases from V and 6 from J, leaving 13 bases between them. This CDR3 has 13 amino acids. Here the CDR3 reads CSVGQGQGQPQHF. The CDR3 bases that were read are TGCAGCGTTGGGCAGGGGCAAGGTCAGCCC.